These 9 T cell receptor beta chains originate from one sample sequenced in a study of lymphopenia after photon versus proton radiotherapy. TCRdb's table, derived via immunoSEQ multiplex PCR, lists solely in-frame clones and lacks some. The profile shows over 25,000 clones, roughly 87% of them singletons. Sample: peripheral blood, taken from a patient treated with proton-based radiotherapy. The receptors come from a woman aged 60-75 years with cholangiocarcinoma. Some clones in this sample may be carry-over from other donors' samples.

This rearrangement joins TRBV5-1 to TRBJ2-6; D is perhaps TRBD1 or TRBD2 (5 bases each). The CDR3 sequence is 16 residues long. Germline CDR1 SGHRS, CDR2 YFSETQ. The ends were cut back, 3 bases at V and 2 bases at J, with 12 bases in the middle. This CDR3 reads CASSSHGTAGANVLTF. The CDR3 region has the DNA TGCGCCAGCAGCTCCCATGGGACCGCTGGGGCCAACGTCCTGACTTTC.

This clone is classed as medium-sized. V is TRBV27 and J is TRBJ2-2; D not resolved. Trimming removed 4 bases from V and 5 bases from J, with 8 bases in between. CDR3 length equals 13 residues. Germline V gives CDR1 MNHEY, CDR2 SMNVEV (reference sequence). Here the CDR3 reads CASSWVFTGELFF. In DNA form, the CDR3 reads TGTGCCAGCAGTTGGGTGTTTACCGGGGAGCTGTTTTTT.

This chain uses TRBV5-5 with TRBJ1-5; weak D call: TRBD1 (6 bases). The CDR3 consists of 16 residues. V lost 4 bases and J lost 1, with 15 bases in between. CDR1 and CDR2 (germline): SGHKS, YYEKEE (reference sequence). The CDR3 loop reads CASSLQGGHSNQPQHF. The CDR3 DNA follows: TGTGCCAGCAGCCTCCAAGGGGGGCACAGCAATCAGCCCCAGCATTTT. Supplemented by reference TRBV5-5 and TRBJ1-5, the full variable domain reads DAGVTQSPTHLIKTRGQQVTLRCSPISGHKSVSWYQQVLGQGPQFIFQYYEKEERGRGNFPDRFSARQFPNYSSELNVNALLLGDSALYLCASSLQGGHSNQPQHFGDGTRLSIL.

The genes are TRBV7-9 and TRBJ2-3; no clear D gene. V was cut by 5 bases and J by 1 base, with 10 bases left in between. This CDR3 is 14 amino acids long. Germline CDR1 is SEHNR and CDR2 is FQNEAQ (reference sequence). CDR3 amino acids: CASSHPARTDTQYF. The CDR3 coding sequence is TGTGCCAGCAGCCACCCGGCCCGCACAGATACGCAGTATTTT.

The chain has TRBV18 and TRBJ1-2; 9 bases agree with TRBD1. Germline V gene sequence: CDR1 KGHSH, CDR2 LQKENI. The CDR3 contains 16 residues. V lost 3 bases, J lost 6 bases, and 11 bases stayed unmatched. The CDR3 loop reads CASSPTSKGQGHGYTF. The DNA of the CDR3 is TGTGCCAGCTCACCCACCTCAAAAGGACAGGGGCATGGCTACACCTTC.

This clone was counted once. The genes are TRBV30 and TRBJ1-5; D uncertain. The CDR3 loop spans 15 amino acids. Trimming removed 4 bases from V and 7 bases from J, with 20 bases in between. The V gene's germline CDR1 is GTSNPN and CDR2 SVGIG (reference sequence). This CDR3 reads CAWTSNGAKSQPQHF. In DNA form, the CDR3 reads TGTGCCTGGACCTCTAACGGAGCAAAGAGCCAGCCCCAGCATTTT. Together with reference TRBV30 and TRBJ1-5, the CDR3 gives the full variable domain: SQTIHQWPATLVQPVGSPLSLECTVEGTSNPNLYWYRQAAGRGLQLLFYSVGIGQISSEVPQNLSASRPQDRQFILSSKKLLLSDSGFYLCAWTSNGAKSQPQHFGDGTRLSIL.

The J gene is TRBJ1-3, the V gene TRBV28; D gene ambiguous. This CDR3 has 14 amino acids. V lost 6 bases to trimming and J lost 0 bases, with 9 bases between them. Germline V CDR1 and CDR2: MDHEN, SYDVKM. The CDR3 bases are TGTGCCAGCAGCTTACCGAGCTCTGGAAACACCATATATTTT. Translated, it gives CASSLPSSGNTIYF.

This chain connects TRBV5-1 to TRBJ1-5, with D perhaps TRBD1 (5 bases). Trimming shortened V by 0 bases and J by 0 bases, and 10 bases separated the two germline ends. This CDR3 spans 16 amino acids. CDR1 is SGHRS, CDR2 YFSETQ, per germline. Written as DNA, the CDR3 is TGCGCCAGCAGCTTGGAGGGGCTTCATAGCAATCAGCCCCAGCATTTT. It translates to CASSLEGLHSNQPQHF.

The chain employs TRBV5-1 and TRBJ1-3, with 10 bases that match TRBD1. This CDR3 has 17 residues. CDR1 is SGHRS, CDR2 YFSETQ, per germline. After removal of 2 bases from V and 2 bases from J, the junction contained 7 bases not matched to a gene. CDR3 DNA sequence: TGCGCCAGCAGCTTCTTCGGGACAGGGGACACTGGAAACACCATATATTTT. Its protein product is CASSFFGTGDTGNTIYF.